The clone carrying this T cell receptor beta chain occurred a few times. The source of the sample is a study of identical twins. One entry per CDR3 protein results from TCRdb running MiXCR on the 5' RACE reads. The sample carries hundreds of thousands of distinct CDR3 sequences, approximately 20% recorded once. These same records also appear under a second study, on yellow fever vaccine responses in identical twins. According to that study: Twins showed a vaccine T cell response that reportedly seemed partly convergent, partly personalized.

The clonotype originates from a woman between 18 and 29 years old in good health. Sequenced sample: CD4+ T cells sorted from blood.

Here the CDR3 reads CATSGFNEQFF. DNA of the CDR3: TGTGCCACCAGCGGCTTTAATGAGCAGTTCTTC. The chain has TRBV15 and TRBJ2-1, with D unclear. This CDR3 is 11 amino acids long. V lost 5 bases and J lost 7, with 6 bases in between. The V gene's germline CDR1 is LNHNV and CDR2 YYDKDF (reference sequence). The variable domain in full, with the rest retrieved from reference TRBV15 and TRBJ2-1, is DAMVIQNPRYQVTQFGKPVTLSCSQTLNHNVMYWYQQKSSQAPKLLFHYYDKDFNNEADTPDNFQSRRPNTSFCFLDIRSPGLGDTAMYLCATSGFNEQFFGPGTRLTVL.